A selection of T cell receptor beta chains follows, all from one sample in a study of blood T cell repertoires in COVID-19. The repertoire was sequenced with immunoSEQ multiplex PCR; TCRdb's copy has only in-frame clones and lacks some. Seen here are some 200,000 clones, less than 90% observed once, and the top ten hold 9.5% to 13%. Sequencing was done on a sample of peripheral blood. The receptors shown here come from a woman in her fifties or sixties with COVID-19, enrolled during active disease. Both conserved end residues are part of each CDR3. Each record gives: clone size, J gene, D gene, V gene, CDR3 DNA, CDR3 protein. A D gene is named only where the DNA matches it firmly. Size values are once, few and many counts, or a class for expanded clones, and some rows have none.

size: NA
J: TRBJ2-7
D: TRBD2
V: TRBV5-6
DNA: TGTGCCAGCAGCGTTATTAGCGGGAACGAGCAGTACTTC
CDR3: CASSVISGNEQYF

size: NA
J: TRBJ2-7
D: TRBD1
V: TRBV6-5
DNA: TGTGCCAGCAGGATCGACAGGGCTACGGCCTACGAGCAGTACTTC
CDR3: CASRIDRATAYEQYF

size: NA
J: TRBJ1-2
D: NA
V: TRBV11-3
DNA: TGTGCCAGCAGCTTGTCAGAGCGAGGATTTACTGGCTACACCTTC
CDR3: CASSLSERGFTGYTF

size: NA
J: TRBJ2-1
D: TRBD1
V: TRBV3-1/TRBV3-2
DNA: TGTGCCAGCAACCGACAGGGGGCTGGGGAGCAGTTCTTC
CDR3: CASNRQGAGEQFF

size: NA
J: TRBJ2-3
D: NA
V: TRBV5-1
DNA: TGCGCCAGCAGCTCCGGGGGAACCCACACAGATACGCAGTATTTT
CDR3: CASSSGGTHTDTQYF

size: NA
J: TRBJ2-7
D: NA
V: TRBV24-1
DNA: TGTGCCACCAGTGATTTGCATAACCCAGGGCCCGAATTGGGAGAGCAGTACTTC
CDR3: CATSDLHNPGPELGEQYF

size: NA
J: TRBJ2-1
D: TRBD2
V: TRBV27
DNA: TGTGCCAGCAGTTTAGCGGGAGGGCCCAATGAGCAGTTCTTC
CDR3: CASSLAGGPNEQFF

size: few
J: TRBJ1-5
D: TRBD1
V: TRBV5-1
DNA: TGCGCCAGCAGTTCGGGACAGAGCAATCAGCCCCAGCATTTT
CDR3: CASSSGQSNQPQHF

size: NA
J: TRBJ2-7
D: TRBD2
V: TRBV28
DNA: TGTGCCAGCATAACTAGCGGTAACACTTACGAGCAGTACTTC
CDR3: CASITSGNTYEQYF

size: NA
J: TRBJ1-4
D: NA
V: TRBV20-1
DNA: TGCAGTGCCGCGAATGAAAAACTGTTTTTT
CDR3: CSAANEKLFF

size: NA
J: TRBJ2-3
D: NA
V: TRBV5-4
DNA: TGTGCCAGCAGCTTAGCGCCCAGCGGCAGCACAGATACGCAGTATTTT
CDR3: CASSLAPSGSTDTQYF

size: NA
J: TRBJ2-1
D: TRBD1
V: TRBV4-3
DNA: TGCGCCAGCAGCCAAGGGGGCAGGGGGTTCGATGAGCAGTTCTTC
CDR3: CASSQGGRGFDEQFF

size: NA
J: TRBJ1-2
D: NA
V: TRBV6-4
DNA: TGTGCCAGCAGTCGAGGGGATGGACAGTCTCGAATCTATGGCTACACCTTC
CDR3: CASSRGDGQSRIYGYTF

size: few
J: TRBJ2-7
D: TRBD2
V: TRBV29-1
DNA: TGCAGCGCACGGACTAGCGGGAGTGGCTACGAGCAGTACTTC
CDR3: CSARTSGSGYEQYF

size: NA
J: TRBJ2-4
D: TRBD2
V: TRBV9
DNA: TGTGCCAGCAGCGGACTAGCGGGAGCCAAAAACATTCAGTACTTC
CDR3: CASSGLAGAKNIQYF

size: NA
J: TRBJ2-7
D: NA
V: TRBV6-4
DNA: TGTGCCAGCAGTGACTCGATTTTGTCTAGGCAGTACTTC
CDR3: CASSDSILSRQYF

size: NA
J: TRBJ2-5
D: TRBD2
V: TRBV24-1
DNA: TGTGCCACCAGTGATGGGACTAGCGGGGGGGAGACCCAGTACTTC
CDR3: CATSDGTSGGETQYF

size: NA
J: TRBJ1-1
D: NA
V: TRBV7-8
DNA: TGTGCCAGCAGCTTGAATTTGCCGGGCCAGAGGGTTATGAACACTGAAGCTTTCTTT
CDR3: CASSLNLPGQRVMNTEAFF

size: NA
J: TRBJ1-1
D: TRBD1
V: TRBV11-1
DNA: TGTGCCAGCAGCTTAGAAGGGACAGGGGTGAGTGAAGCTTTCTTT
CDR3: CASSLEGTGVSEAFF

size: NA
J: TRBJ2-7
D: TRBD1
V: TRBV6-6
DNA: TGTGCCTCAGCCGGGCGGACAGGCAGCTACGAGCAGTACTTC
CDR3: CASAGRTGSYEQYF

size: NA
J: TRBJ1-5
D: NA
V: TRBV5-4
DNA: TGTGCCAGCAGCTTTCCAACCTTTAGTCAGCCCCAGCATTTT
CDR3: CASSFPTFSQPQHF

size: NA
J: TRBJ2-5
D: NA
V: TRBV5-4
DNA: TGTGCCAGCAGCTTGGTGCCAGGTACTCAAGAGACCCAGTACTTC
CDR3: CASSLVPGTQETQYF